This passage covers 17 T cell receptor beta chains from one sample sequenced in a study of CD8 T cells in Susac syndrome. It was with random hexamers that 0.5 to 1 ug RNA was reverse transcribed. In TCRdb, the immunoSEQ multiplex PCR reads were re-called with MiXCR into one record per CDR3 protein. Of 190,000 or so distinct CDR3 sequences listed, 95% are singletons. Sequenced: CD4+ T cells from PBMCs. Receptors originate from a human donor with multiple sclerosis.

The chain links TRBV29-1 to TRBJ2-3; D is undetermined. Trimming cost V 2 bases and J 6 bases, with 12 bases left between them. Germline CDR1 is SQVTM and CDR2 is ANQGSEA. This CDR3 region has 13 residues. Here the CDR3 DNA reads TGCAGCGTTGAAAAGCGCGGCAGCGATACGCAGTATTTT. This encodes CSVEKRGSDTQYF.

The chain recombines TRBV29-1 with TRBJ1-5; perhaps TRBD1 as D (5 bases). Germline CDR1 and CDR2: SQVTM and ANQGSEA. The length of the CDR3 is 13 residues. Trimming removed 6 bases at V and 3 bases at J, with 12 bases between. The CDR3 loop is CSVLDSYNQPQHF. The CDR3 nucleotides are TGCAGCGTCCTTGACAGTTACAATCAGCCCCAGCATTTT.

The rearrangement uses TRBV2 and TRBJ1-2; TRBD1 is a possible D gene (5 bases). The CDR3 spans 14 residues. The germline gives CDR1 SNHLY, CDR2 FYNNEI. Trimming left V 2 bases short and J 7 bases short, with 14 bases between. The CDR3 nucleotides are TGTGCCAGCAGTGAAATGCAGGGTTCGAGTGGCTACACCTTC. It specifies CASSEMQGSSGYTF.

The gene calls are TRBV20-1 and TRBJ2-7; D unclear. Trimming left V 5 bases short and J 4 bases short, with 9 bases between. The CDR3 is 11 residues long. Germline assignment: CDR1 DFQATT and CDR2 SNEGSKA (reference sequence). This CDR3 reads CSAAKEYEQYV. CDR3 sequence (DNA): TGCAGTGCTGCAAAGGAGTACGAGCAGTACGTC.

The chain carries TRBV30 and TRBJ2-7; 10 nucleotides line up with TRBD1. CDR1 is GTSNPN, CDR2 SVGIG, per germline (reference sequence). Trimming cost V 5 bases and J 6 bases; bases outside gene matches: 7. The CDR3 spans 13 residues. For the CDR3, the DNA is TGTGCCTGGCGCCGGGACAGGGGATTCGAGCAGTACTTC. Residues: CAWRRDRGFEQYF.

The chain joins TRBV3-1 to TRBJ1-1; D is unclear. Per the germline V gene, CDR1 is LGHDT and CDR2 is YNNKEL (reference sequence). V lost 1 base and J lost 5, with 8 bases in between. CDR3 length: 13 residues. CDR3 in DNA: TGTGCCAGCAGCCAAGCTTACTTGACTGAAGCTTTCTTT. Translating it yields CASSQAYLTEAFF. Filled out from reference TRBV3-1 and TRBJ1-1, the complete variable domain reads DTAVSQTPKYLVTQMGNDKSIKCEQNLGHDTMYWYKQDSKKFLKIMFSYNNKELIINETVPNRFSPKSPDKAHLNLHINSLELGDSAVYFCASSQAYLTEAFFGQGTRLTVV.

The chain uses TRBV20-1 and TRBJ2-7; 10 nucleotides line up with TRBD2. After removal of 2 bases from V and 3 bases from J, the junction contained 10 bases not matched to a gene. This CDR3 has 16 amino acids. Germline V gene lookup returns CDR1 DFQATT and CDR2 SNEGSKA (reference sequence). Here the CDR3 reads CSARPISGGTYYEQYV. CDR3 nucleotide sequence: TGCAGTGCTAGACCCATTAGCGGGGGGACTTACTACGAGCAGTACGTC.

The gene calls are TRBV3-1 and TRBJ2-1, with 7 nucleotides matching TRBD2. The CDR3 has 15 residues. V trimming: 1 base; J trimming: 7 bases; junction bases outside the gene matches: 7. Germline V CDR1 and CDR2: LGHDT, YNNKEL (reference sequence). This CDR3 reads CASSQGYGGINEQFF. CDR3 sequence (DNA): TGTGCCAGCAGCCAAGGGTACGGGGGGATAAATGAGCAGTTCTTC.

The gene calls are TRBV3-1 and TRBJ1-2, with 10 positions matching TRBD1. The CDR3 contains 15 residues. The V gene end was trimmed by 4 bases and the J gene end by 7 bases; junction bases not matched to a gene: 9. Germline V gives CDR1 LGHDT, CDR2 YNNKEL (reference sequence). This CDR3 reads CASSRQGQGRSGYTF. Written as DNA, the CDR3 is TGTGCCAGCAGCCGACAGGGACAGGGGAGGAGTGGCTACACCTTC.

V gene TRBV15 combines with J gene TRBJ1-4, with TRBD1 matching 8 bases. The CDR3 length is 16 residues. Germline-derived CDR1 and CDR2 are LNHNV and YYDKDF (reference sequence). Trimming cost V 1 base and J 5 bases; bases outside gene matches: 6. The CDR3 protein is CATSRAPTGVNEKLFF. The CDR3 DNA follows: TGTGCCACCAGCAGAGCACCGACAGGGGTAAATGAAAAACTGTTTTTT.

The chain carries TRBV30 and TRBJ1-2; D is unresolved. The CDR3 is 13 residues long. CDR1 is GTSNPN and CDR2 is SVGIG in the germline V gene (reference sequence). Trimming stripped 1 base from V and 1 base from J, with 7 bases between. CDR3 nucleotide sequence: TGTGCCTGGAGTGAAGGATTTAACTATGGCTACACCTTC. The encoded protein is CAWSEGFNYGYTF. Full variable domain (outside the CDR3, taken from reference TRBV30 and TRBJ1-2): SQTIHQWPATLVQPVGSPLSLECTVEGTSNPNLYWYRQAAGRGLQLLFYSVGIGQISSEVPQNLSASRPQDRQFILSSKKLLLSDSGFYLCAWSEGFNYGYTFGSGTRLTVV.

The chain uses TRBV20-1 and TRBJ1-5, with 9 bases fitting TRBD1. After removal of 3 bases from V and 0 bases from J, the junction contained 3 bases not matched to a gene. CDR1 DFQATT and CDR2 SNEGSKA come from the germline V gene (reference sequence). CDR3 length equals 15 residues. The CDR3 loop reads CSASTGGVSNQPQHF. DNA for the CDR3: TGCAGTGCTAGCACAGGGGGCGTTAGCAATCAGCCCCAGCATTTT.

This chain links TRBV20-1 with TRBJ2-5; D may be TRBD2 (6 bases). V was clipped by 3 bases and J by 3 bases, with 17 bases between them. Germline values: CDR1 DFQATT, CDR2 SNEGSKA (reference sequence). CDR3 length: 15 residues. CDR3 coding DNA: TGCAGTGCTAGGGGATTGACTAGTCAGGAAGAGACCCAGTACTTC. Translation gives CSARGLTSQEETQYF.

The CDR3 loop reads CAWSEALGNQPQHF. CDR3 DNA sequence: TGTGCCTGGAGTGAGGCCCTAGGGAATCAGCCCCAGCATTTT. This chain uses TRBV30 with TRBJ1-5; no definite D call. The germline CDR1 and CDR2 sequences are GTSNPN and SVGIG (reference sequence). CDR3 length equals 14 residues. Trimming removed 1 base at V and 4 bases at J, with 11 bases between.

The chain uses TRBV15 and TRBJ1-4, with D unclear. The V end was cut by 1 base, the J end by 7 bases, with 13 bases between. Germline CDR1 is LNHNV and CDR2 is YYDKDF (reference sequence). The CDR3 has 15 amino acids. DNA of the CDR3: TGTGCCACCAGCAGAGTAATCGGAGGAACTGAAAAACTGTTTTTT. Translating gives CATSRVIGGTEKLFF.

The chain couples TRBV7-2 to TRBJ2-3; D not certain. CDR3 length: 14 amino acids. The V end lost 6 bases, the J end lost 2 bases, and 12 bases lay between the germline ends. Germline V gives CDR1 SGHTA, CDR2 FQGNSA. CDR3: CASRTPRHTDTQYF. The CDR3 DNA reads as TGTGCCAGCAGGACCCCCCGGCACACAGATACGCAGTATTTT.

This chain links TRBV27 with TRBJ1-1, with TRBD1 as a possible D gene (5 bases). CDR3 length: 15 amino acids. Trimming removed 5 bases at V and 1 base at J, with 14 bases between. Germline CDR1 is MNHEY and CDR2 is SMNVEV (reference sequence). DNA of the CDR3: TGTGCCAGCAGTCCCGGGGCCGACTGGAACACTGAAGCTTTCTTT. Translating it yields CASSPGADWNTEAFF.